The clone carrying this T cell receptor beta chain was observed a handful of times. No antigen is known for it. J gave up 0 bases and V 5 bases, and 7 bases lay outside the gene matches. CDR1 is SGHNT and CDR2 is YENEEA in the germline V gene. The CDR3 contains 16 residues. This sample is drawn from a study of Tregs in tolerant kidney transplant recipients. General study results and limits: Nucleotide sequences could not be compared across some patients' samples due to primer changes.

Recipients received nonmyeloablative bone marrow transplants from related graft donors, with transient mixed chimerism. Thawed PBMCs were FACS-sorted into unstimulated CD4+CD25+CD127- regulatory T cells, CD4+CD25- non-regulatory cells, CD4 and CD8 cells. Sequencing was performed with immunoSEQ multiplex PCR; in TCRdb, only in-frame clones are kept and a portion is missing. The repertoire holds around 86,000 clones, with more than 85% as singletons. The TCR sequence derives from a human patient who received a combined kidney and bone marrow transplant. Among the T cells, some may be from the graft donor. This material consisted of CD4+ T cells from blood (PBMCs), taken 24 months after the transplant. The chain joins TRBV11-3 to TRBJ2-7, with 10 bases aligning to TRBD2. The CDR3 bases are TGTGCCAGCAGCGGTACTAGCGGGGCAACCTCCTACGAGCAGTACTTC. Translation gives CASSGTSGATSYEQYF.